This paragraph covers one T cell receptor beta chain sequence. Its target is not known. The source of the sample is a study of shared clonotypes between healthy human individuals. Study-wide results and caveats: Sequencing depth was a factor that was expected to affect clonotype sharing among donors. The authors sampled blood alone, and tissue repertoires likely differ.

Naive CD8 cells lacked CD45RO, underwent positive selection for CCR7 and left out terminally differentiated effector memory CD45RA+ cells. J gave up 4 bases and V 1 base, and 5 bases lay outside the gene matches. The CDR3 runs 16 residues. Germline CDR1 reads MGHRA; CDR2 reads YSYEKL. The deep-level immunoSEQ assay was used. Using immunoSEQ multiplex PCR, the repertoire was profiled, and TCRdb retains in-frame clones only, with some absent. The sample includes roughly 1,800,000 clones, roughly 94% seen only once; the top ten take 0.95% to 1.5%. The rearrangement joins TRBV4-1 to TRBJ2-2, with 8 bases that match TRBD2. Sample: naive CD8+ T cells sorted from blood. This sequence was found in a man aged 18 to 35 in good health. CDR3 bases: TGCGCCAGCAGCCAAGCGGGGGGGCCGCTCACCGGGGAGCTGTTTTTT. Its protein product is CASSQAGGPLTGELFF.